Listed here is a single TCR beta chain. Assay: immunoSEQ multiplex PCR; the TCRdb copy retains only in-frame clones and omits some. The table has roughly 50,000 clones, 88% seen once; the top ten hold approximately 7.8%. The data were obtained in a study of radiotherapy plus CTLA-4 blockade in lung cancer. CDR3 size: 14 residues. CDR1 and CDR2 (germline): SEHNR, FQNEAQ (reference sequence). Trimming removed 6 bases from V and 2 bases from J; junction bases left unmatched: 2. This TCR was recovered from a human donor with non-small cell lung cancer whose response to radiotherapy plus ipilimumab could not be evaluated. The V call is TRBV7-9, the J call TRBJ1-2; 11 bases fit TRBD1. The material sequenced was peripheral blood, taken from a patient treated with radiotherapy plus ipilimumab. The CDR3 here is CASSRDRGNYGYTF. For the CDR3, the DNA is TGTGCCAGCAGTCGGGACAGGGGGAACTATGGCTACACCTTC. The entire variable domain, with the rest obtained from reference TRBV7-9 and TRBJ1-2, is as follows: DTGVSQNPRHKITKRGQNVTFRCDPISEHNRLYWYRQTLGQGPEFLTYFQNEAQLEKSRLLSDRFSAERPKGSFSTLEIQRTEQGDSAMYLCASSRDRGNYGYTFGSGTRLTVV.